The rows below give T cell receptor beta chains drawn from one sample of a study of CD8+CD57+ T cells in acquired aplastic anemia. TCRdb recomputed calls from the reads with MiXCR, one row per CDR3 protein. This sample carries 150,000 to 200,000 distinct CDR3 sequences, roughly 40% of them seen once, and the ten largest clones take approximately 1%. The material sequenced was sorted CD4+, CD8+, or CD8+CD57+ T cells (not recorded which) from PBMCs. All receptors derive from a human donor in good health. Both conserved end residues are part of each CDR3. The D gene is left open where the match is weak. A row's size may be missing; if present it is once, few, many or a size class.

length: 13
V: TRBV10-3
D: -
J: TRBJ2-7
size: many
CDR3: CAISDRQSYEQYF
DNA: TGTGCCATCAGTGATCGGCAGTCCTACGAGCAGTACTTC

length: 13
V: TRBV7-2
D: -
J: TRBJ2-2
size: many
CDR3: CASSLTLTGELFF
DNA: TGTGCCAGCAGCTTAACCCTAACGGGGGAGCTGTTTTTT

length: 16
V: TRBV5-6
D: TRBD2
J: TRBJ2-1
size: many
CDR3: CASSLGIAGGYNEQFF
DNA: TGTGCCAGCAGCTTGGGGATAGCGGGAGGCTACAATGAGCAGTTCTTC

length: 13
V: TRBV5-5
D: TRBD1
J: TRBJ2-7
size: few
CDR3: CASRGTGMYEQYF
DNA: TGTGCCAGCAGGGGGACAGGGATGTACGAGCAGTACTTC

length: 13
V: TRBV15
D: -
J: TRBJ1-2
size: few
CDR3: CATSRDAVYGYTF
DNA: TGTGCCACCAGCAGAGATGCGGTATATGGCTACACCTTC

length: 17
V: TRBV9
D: -
J: TRBJ2-1
size: many
CDR3: CASSRDTRGSSYNEQFF
DNA: TGTGCCAGCAGTAGAGATACGCGCGGTAGCTCCTACAATGAGCAGTTCTTC

length: 11
V: TRBV20-1
D: -
J: TRBJ1-2
size: many
CDR3: CSAWGTHGYTF
DNA: TGCAGTGCCTGGGGGACGCATGGCTACACCTTC

length: 15
V: TRBV24-1
D: -
J: TRBJ2-5
size: -
CDR3: CATSDSGQAHETQYF
DNA: TGTGCCACCAGTGATTCCGGTCAGGCACACGAGACCCAGTACTTC

length: 15
V: TRBV6-1
D: TRBD2
J: TRBJ2-3
size: -
CDR3: CASSARGEPGDTQYF
DNA: TGTGCCAGCAGTGCACGGGGGGAACCCGGGGATACGCAGTATTTT

length: 15
V: TRBV7-9
D: -
J: TRBJ2-5
size: -
CDR3: CASSDHRVAGETQYF
DNA: TGTGCCAGCAGCGATCATAGGGTGGCCGGCGAGACCCAGTACTTC

length: 14
V: TRBV5-1
D: TRBD1
J: TRBJ2-7
size: -
CDR3: CASSSDRAAYEQYF
DNA: TGCGCCAGCAGCTCGGACAGGGCCGCCTACGAGCAGTACTTC

length: 13
V: TRBV7-9
D: -
J: TRBJ1-2
size: -
CDR3: CASSLGQNNGYTF
DNA: TGTGCCAGCAGCCTCGGACAGAATAATGGCTACACCTTC

length: 13
V: TRBV29-1
D: -
J: TRBJ2-5
size: few
CDR3: CSVVNRVVETQYF
DNA: TGCAGCGTTGTGAACAGGGTTGTGGAGACCCAGTACTTC

length: 14
V: TRBV10-3
D: TRBD2
J: TRBJ2-2
size: -
CDR3: CAGRGHGNTGELFF
DNA: TGTGCCGGGAGGGGTCACGGAAACACCGGGGAGCTGTTTTTT

length: 12
V: TRBV2
D: -
J: TRBJ2-1
size: -
CDR3: CASNEEYNEQFF
DNA: TGTGCCAGCAATGAAGAATACAATGAGCAGTTCTTC

length: 15
V: TRBV9
D: -
J: TRBJ1-1
size: many
CDR3: CASSVEGTAITEAFF
DNA: TGTGCCAGCAGCGTAGAAGGCACAGCCATCACTGAAGCTTTCTTT

length: 14
V: TRBV19
D: TRBD2
J: TRBJ2-1
size: many
CDR3: CASTGLAGAQEQFF
DNA: TGTGCCAGTACAGGACTAGCGGGAGCCCAAGAGCAGTTCTTC

length: 12
V: TRBV2
D: -
J: TRBJ1-2
size: -
CDR3: CASSEVLYGYTF
DNA: TGTGCCAGCAGTGAAGTCCTCTATGGCTACACCTTC

length: 14
V: TRBV6-1
D: TRBD1
J: TRBJ2-7
size: -
CDR3: CASRKPGQAYEQYF
DNA: TGTGCCAGCAGAAAACCGGGACAGGCCTACGAGCAGTACTTC

length: 13
V: TRBV20-1
D: -
J: TRBJ2-7
size: many
CDR3: CSARFGSSYEQYF
DNA: TGCAGTGCTAGATTCGGGTCCTCCTACGAGCAGTACTTC

length: 14
V: TRBV28
D: -
J: TRBJ1-5
size: few
CDR3: CASRPRDKNQPQHF
DNA: TGTGCCAGCAGACCCCGGGACAAAAATCAGCCCCAGCATTTT

length: 16
V: TRBV12-5
D: TRBD2
J: TRBJ2-7
size: -
CDR3: CASGLVAGSGGYEQYF
DNA: TGTGCTAGTGGTTTGGTAGCGGGTAGCGGGGGATACGAGCAGTACTTC

length: 17
V: TRBV25-1
D: TRBD2
J: TRBJ2-3
size: few
CDR3: CASSEFGTSGGTDTQYF
DNA: TGTGCCAGCAGTGAATTCGGGACTAGCGGGGGCACAGATACGCAGTATTTT

length: 11
V: TRBV29-1
D: -
J: TRBJ2-7
size: once
CDR3: CSVGASYEQYF
DNA: TGCAGCGTTGGGGCTTCCTACGAGCAGTACTTC

length: 15
V: TRBV27
D: -
J: TRBJ2-7
size: few
CDR3: CASRARGGGTYEQYF
DNA: TGTGCCAGCAGAGCTCGTGGGGGGGGCACCTACGAGCAGTACTTC

length: 14
V: TRBV7-9
D: -
J: TRBJ2-2
size: -
CDR3: CASSHRAGAGELFF
DNA: TGTGCCAGCAGCCACAGGGCCGGCGCCGGGGAGCTGTTTTTT

length: 12
V: TRBV2
D: -
J: TRBJ1-5
size: -
CDR3: CASSNSNQPQHF
DNA: TGTGCCAGCAGTAATAGCAATCAGCCCCAGCATTTT

length: 11
V: TRBV29-1
D: -
J: TRBJ2-2
size: few
CDR3: CSVPIDRELFF
DNA: TGCAGCGTCCCAATCGACAGGGAGCTGTTTTTT

length: 12
V: TRBV28
D: -
J: TRBJ2-1
size: -
CDR3: CASSIVNAEQFF
DNA: TGTGCCAGCAGTATAGTTAACGCTGAGCAGTTCTTC

length: 14
V: TRBV7-6
D: TRBD2
J: TRBJ2-1
size: many
CDR3: CASSQTTSGLTQFF
DNA: TGTGCCAGCAGCCAGACGACTAGCGGGTTAACGCAGTTCTTC

length: 13
V: TRBV7-2
D: -
J: TRBJ2-1
size: -
CDR3: CASSWDWNNEQFF
DNA: TGTGCCAGCAGCTGGGACTGGAACAATGAGCAGTTCTTC

length: 19
V: TRBV4-1
D: -
J: TRBJ2-2
size: -
CDR3: CASRRGGLLDRNNTGELFF
DNA: TGCGCCAGCAGGCGAGGGGGATTACTCGACAGGAATAACACCGGGGAGCTGTTTTTT

length: 12
V: TRBV2
D: -
J: TRBJ2-1
size: once
CDR3: CASKLFGNEQFF
DNA: TGTGCCAGCAAACTCTTCGGCAATGAGCAGTTCTTC

length: 13
V: TRBV7-2
D: -
J: TRBJ2-7
size: -
CDR3: CASSLWAGYEQYF
DNA: TGTGCCAGCAGCTTATGGGCTGGATACGAGCAGTACTTC

length: 14
V: TRBV6-1
D: TRBD2
J: TRBJ2-1
size: few
CDR3: CASKEAGGLVEQFF
DNA: TGTGCCAGCAAAGAAGCGGGAGGGCTAGTTGAGCAGTTCTTC

length: 14
V: TRBV29-1
D: -
J: TRBJ1-2
size: -
CDR3: CSVYFPGKGDGYTF
DNA: TGCAGCGTTTACTTCCCAGGGAAAGGCGACGGCTACACCTTC

length: 12
V: TRBV27
D: -
J: TRBJ2-4
size: once
CDR3: CASTTGMGIQCF
DNA: TGTGCCAGCACTACCGGCATGGGCATTCAGTGCTTC

length: 15
V: TRBV7-9
D: -
J: TRBJ2-5
size: many
CDR3: CASSYGQTPRETQYF
DNA: TGTGCCAGCAGCTACGGACAGACACCCCGGGAGACCCAGTACTTC

length: 16
V: TRBV9
D: -
J: TRBJ2-6
size: many
CDR3: CASSTRRASGANVLTF
DNA: TGTGCCAGCAGCACTCGACGGGCCTCTGGGGCCAACGTCCTGACTTTC

length: 17
V: TRBV5-5
D: TRBD1
J: TRBJ2-1
size: -
CDR3: CASSWGQGVGSYNEQFF
DNA: TGTGCCAGCAGCTGGGGACAGGGGGTGGGCTCCTACAATGAGCAGTTCTTC